This record covers a single T cell receptor beta chain. Its antigen remains unknown. Assay used: immunoSEQ multiplex PCR; TCRdb lists only in-frame clones, some missing. The sample has about 360,000 clones; more than 80% are singletons. The entry originates in a study of cytomegalovirus exposure and HLA in healthy donors. General study findings and limits: First-cohort TCR clusters tended to co-occur in the 90 to 150 validation repertoires, a later analysis found.

V shed 4 bases and J shed 2 bases, with 9 bases lying between them. The CDR3 spans 13 residues. The germline V gene encodes CDR1 GTSNPN and CDR2 SVGIG (reference sequence). Sequenced material: PBMCs. The chain recombines TRBV30 with TRBJ1-5, with D possibly matching TRBD1 (5 bases). The TCR was taken from a woman younger than 30 in good health and CMV-seronegative. The CDR3: CAWTGGGNQPQHF. As DNA, the CDR3 is TGTGCCTGGACGGGGGGTGGCAATCAGCCCCAGCATTTT.